The clone carrying this T cell receptor beta chain appeared once. Trimming stripped 6 bases from V and 3 bases from J, with 9 bases between. Germline V gene lookup returns CDR1 LNHDA and CDR2 SQIVND (reference sequence). The CDR3 consists of 13 residues. This sample stems from a study of control samples from healthy donors and cancer patients. The method was immunoSEQ multiplex PCR; TCRdb's version includes in-frame clones alone and lacks a portion of them. The repertoire holds about 59,000 clones, with 92% as singletons. Sequenced: PBMCs. The chain has TRBV19 and TRBJ2-1; no definite D call. The sequence came from a man aged 35-49 years with colorectal cancer. The CDR3 DNA is TGTGCCAGTAGCACTGGGTACTACAATGAGCAGTTCTTC. It encodes CASSTGYYNEQFF.